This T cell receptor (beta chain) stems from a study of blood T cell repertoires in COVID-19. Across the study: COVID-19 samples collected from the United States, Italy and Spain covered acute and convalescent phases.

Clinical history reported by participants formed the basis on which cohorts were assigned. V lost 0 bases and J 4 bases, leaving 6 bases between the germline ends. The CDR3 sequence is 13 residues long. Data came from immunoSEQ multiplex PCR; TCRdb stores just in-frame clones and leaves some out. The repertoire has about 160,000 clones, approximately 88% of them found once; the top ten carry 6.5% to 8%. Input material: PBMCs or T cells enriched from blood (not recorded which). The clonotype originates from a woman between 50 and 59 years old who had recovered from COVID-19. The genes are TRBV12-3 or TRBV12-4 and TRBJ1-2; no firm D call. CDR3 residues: CASSLARLYGYTF. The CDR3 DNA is TGTGCCAGCAGTTTAGCCCGACTCTATGGCTACACCTTC.